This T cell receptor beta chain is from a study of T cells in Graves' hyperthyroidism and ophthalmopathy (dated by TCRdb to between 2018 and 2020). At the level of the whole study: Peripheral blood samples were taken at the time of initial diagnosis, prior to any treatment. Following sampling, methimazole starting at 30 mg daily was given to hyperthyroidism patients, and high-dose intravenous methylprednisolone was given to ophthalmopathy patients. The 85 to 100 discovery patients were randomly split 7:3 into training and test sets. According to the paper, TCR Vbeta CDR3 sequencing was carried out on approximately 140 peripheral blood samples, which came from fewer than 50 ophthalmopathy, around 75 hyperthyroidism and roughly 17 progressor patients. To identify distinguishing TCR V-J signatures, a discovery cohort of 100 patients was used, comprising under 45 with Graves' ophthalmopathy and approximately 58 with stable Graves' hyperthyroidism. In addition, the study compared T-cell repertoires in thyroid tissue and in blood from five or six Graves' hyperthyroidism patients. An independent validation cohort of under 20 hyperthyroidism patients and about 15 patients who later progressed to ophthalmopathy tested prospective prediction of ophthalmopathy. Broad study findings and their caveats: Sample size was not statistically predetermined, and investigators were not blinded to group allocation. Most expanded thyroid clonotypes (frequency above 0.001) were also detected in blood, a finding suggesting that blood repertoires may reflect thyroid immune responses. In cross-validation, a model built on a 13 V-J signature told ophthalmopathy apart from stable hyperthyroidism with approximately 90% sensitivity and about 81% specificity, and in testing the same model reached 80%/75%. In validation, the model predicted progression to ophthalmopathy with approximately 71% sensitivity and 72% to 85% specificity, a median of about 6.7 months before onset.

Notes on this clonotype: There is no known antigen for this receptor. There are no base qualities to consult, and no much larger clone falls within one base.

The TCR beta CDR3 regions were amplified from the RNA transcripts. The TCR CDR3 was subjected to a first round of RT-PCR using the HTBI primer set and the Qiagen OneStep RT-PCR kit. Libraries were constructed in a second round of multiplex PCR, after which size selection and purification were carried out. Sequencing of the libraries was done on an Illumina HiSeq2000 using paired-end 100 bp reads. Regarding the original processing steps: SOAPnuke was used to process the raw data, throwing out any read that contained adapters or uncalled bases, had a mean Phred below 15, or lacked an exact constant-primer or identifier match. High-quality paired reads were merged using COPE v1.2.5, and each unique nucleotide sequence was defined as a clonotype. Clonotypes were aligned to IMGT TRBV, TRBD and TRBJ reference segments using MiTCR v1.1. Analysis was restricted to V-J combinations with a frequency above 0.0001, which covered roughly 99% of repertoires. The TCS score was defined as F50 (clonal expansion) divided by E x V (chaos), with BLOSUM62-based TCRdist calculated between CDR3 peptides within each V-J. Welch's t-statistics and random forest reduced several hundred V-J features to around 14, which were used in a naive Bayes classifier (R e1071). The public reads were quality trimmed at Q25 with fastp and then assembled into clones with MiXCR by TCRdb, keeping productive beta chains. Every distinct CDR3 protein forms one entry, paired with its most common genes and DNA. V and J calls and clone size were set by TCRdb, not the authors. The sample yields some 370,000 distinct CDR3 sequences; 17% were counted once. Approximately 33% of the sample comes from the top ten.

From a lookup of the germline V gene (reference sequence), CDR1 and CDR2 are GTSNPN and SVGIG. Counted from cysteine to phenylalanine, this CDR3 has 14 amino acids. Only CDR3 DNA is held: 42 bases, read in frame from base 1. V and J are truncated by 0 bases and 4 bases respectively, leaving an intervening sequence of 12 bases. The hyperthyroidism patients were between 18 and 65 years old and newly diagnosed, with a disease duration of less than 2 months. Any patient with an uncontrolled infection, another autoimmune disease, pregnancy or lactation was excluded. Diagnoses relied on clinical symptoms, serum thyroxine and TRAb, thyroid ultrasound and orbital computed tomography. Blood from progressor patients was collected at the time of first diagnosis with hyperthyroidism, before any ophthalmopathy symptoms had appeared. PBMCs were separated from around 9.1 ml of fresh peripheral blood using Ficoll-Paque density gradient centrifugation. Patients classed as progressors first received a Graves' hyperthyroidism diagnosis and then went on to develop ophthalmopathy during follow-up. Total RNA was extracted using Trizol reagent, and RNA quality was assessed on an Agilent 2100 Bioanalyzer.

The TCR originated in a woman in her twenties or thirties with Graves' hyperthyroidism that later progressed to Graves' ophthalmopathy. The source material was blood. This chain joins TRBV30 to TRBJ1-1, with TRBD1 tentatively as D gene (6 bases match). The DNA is TGTGCCTGGAGTGTCGGTCAGGGGTCCACTGAAGCTTTCTTT. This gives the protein CAWSVGQGSTEAFF.